A single sample is the source of the 23 T cell receptor beta chains below, sequenced in a study of T cell responses to AZD1222 COVID-19 vaccine. Repertoires were generated with immunoSEQ multiplex PCR, while TCRdb's copy carries only in-frame clones and drops some. The data hold some 140,000 clones, with over 90% observed a single time. Specimen: peripheral blood, collected on day 0 of AZD1222 vaccination. Source of these receptors: an adult in good health.

This clone was seen just once. The DNA for the CDR3 is TGTGCCAGCAGCCCAGACAGGGGTAATTCACCCCTCCACTTT. Its translation: CASSPDRGNSPLHF. This chain connects TRBV7-2 to TRBJ1-6, with 8 bases matching TRBD1. Per germline, CDR1 SGHTA and CDR2 FQGNSA. The ends lost 5 bases at V and 6 bases at J; junction bases unmatched: 3. This CDR3 has 14 amino acids.

This chain uses TRBV27 with TRBJ1-6; perhaps TRBD1 as D (5 bases). The CDR3 runs to 17 residues. Germline CDR1 and CDR2: MNHEY and SMNVEV (reference sequence). V dropped 5 bases and J dropped 3 bases, with 17 bases sitting between them. This CDR3 reads CASSRRGEGYYNSPLHF. CDR3 bases: TGTGCCAGCAGTCGAAGGGGAGAGGGGTACTATAATTCACCCCTCCACTTT.

The chain is built from TRBV6-5 and TRBJ1-2, with D perhaps matching TRBD1 (5 bases). Germline V lookup: CDR1 MNHEY, CDR2 SVGAGI. The CDR3 loop spans 15 amino acids. The germline V and J ends were trimmed by 0 bases and 2 bases, with 10 bases remaining between them. DNA for the CDR3: TGTGCCAGCAGTTACTCCTGGCAGGGAAACTATGGCTACACCTTC. It encodes CASSYSWQGNYGYTF.

The chain recombines TRBV30 with TRBJ2-2; D possibly uses TRBD1 or TRBD2 (5 bases each). Germline lookup yields CDR1 GTSNPN and CDR2 SVGIG (reference sequence). Trimming stripped 5 bases from V and 1 base from J, with 14 bases between. This CDR3 comprises 15 residues. The CDR3 DNA sequence: TGTGCCTGGGGCTTGGGACCGTTGAACACCGGGGAGCTGTTTTTT. Translated: CAWGLGPLNTGELFF. The full variable domain, its missing parts supplied by reference TRBV30 and TRBJ2-2, is SQTIHQWPATLVQPVGSPLSLECTVEGTSNPNLYWYRQAAGRGLQLLFYSVGIGQISSEVPQNLSASRPQDRQFILSSKKLLLSDSGFYLCAWGLGPLNTGELFFGEGSRLTVL.

The rearrangement joins TRBV7-9 to TRBJ2-1, with D uncertain. CDR1 and CDR2 (germline): SEHNR, FQNEAQ (reference sequence). Trimming took off 1 base at V and 1 base at J, with 8 bases between the two ends. There are 15 residues in the CDR3. CDR3 residues: CASSLEVTSYNEQFF. CDR3 sequence (DNA): TGTGCCAGCAGCTTAGAAGTAACGTCCTACAATGAGCAGTTCTTC.

This clone was seen only a few times. The rearrangement uses TRBV9 and TRBJ2-7; 12 nucleotides line up with TRBD2. CDR3 size: 14 residues. The germline V gene has CDR1 SGDLS and CDR2 YYNGEE. J gave up 3 bases and V 4 bases, and 2 bases lay outside the gene matches. The DNA for the CDR3 is TGTGCCAGCAGCCTGGGACTAGCGGGCTACGAGCAGTACTTC. Translating it yields CASSLGLAGYEQYF.

The chain joins TRBV2 to TRBJ1-5, with D perhaps matching TRBD1 (5 bases). V gave up 5 bases and J gave up 2 bases, with 19 bases separating them. This CDR3 is 17 amino acids long. Germline V gene data show CDR1 as SNHLY and CDR2 as FYNNEI. This chain's CDR3 is CASSPSGRVGGNQPQHF. CDR3 bases: TGTGCCAGCAGTCCATCGGGAAGGGTGGGGGGCAATCAGCCCCAGCATTTT.

The chain combines TRBV28 with TRBJ2-1; D unclear. This CDR3 has 11 residues. Germline V gene lookup returns CDR1 MDHEN and CDR2 SYDVKM. Trimming removed 3 bases from V and 8 bases from J, with 5 bases in between. CDR3 in DNA: TGTGCCAGCAGTTTCAGAGATGAGCAGTTCTTC. It translates to CASSFRDEQFF.

Written as DNA, the CDR3 is TGTGCCAGCAGCCAGGCTCAAACAGGGAGATTTGAAAAACTGTTTTTT. Translation: CASSQAQTGRFEKLFF. This chain uses TRBV3-1 (or the pseudogene TRBV3-2) with TRBJ1-4; D may be TRBD1 (6 bases). V was pared by 3 bases and J by 7 bases, with 18 bases between. The CDR3 extends over 16 amino acids. Looked up from germline, CDR1 is LGHDT and CDR2 is YNNKEL (reference sequence).

The chain links TRBV6-5 to TRBJ1-4; D perhaps matches TRBD1 (6 bases). Trimming pared 1 base from V and 2 bases from J, leaving 11 bases between. Germline V CDR1 and CDR2: MNHEY, SVGAGI. This CDR3 contains 16 residues. As DNA, the CDR3 is TGTGCCAGCAGTTACTTCGGGGGCACGACTAATGAAAAACTGTTTTTT. It is translated as CASSYFGGTTNEKLFF.

This chain connects TRBV11-2 to TRBJ2-1; D is tentatively TRBD1 or TRBD2 (6 bases each). The V gene lost 1 base and the J gene lost 0 bases, with 13 bases spanning the gap. The CDR3 is 17 amino acids. Per germline, CDR1 SGHAT and CDR2 FQNNGV. The CDR3 sequence is CASSLGAGGGSYNEQFF. CDR3 coding DNA: TGTGCCAGCAGCTTAGGTGCCGGAGGGGGCTCCTACAATGAGCAGTTCTTC.

This chain joins TRBV11-1 and TRBJ2-7; either TRBD1 or TRBD2 may supply D (5 bases each). Germline V CDR1 and CDR2: SGHAT, FQDESV (reference sequence). The CDR3 is 15 residues long. V lost 5 bases, J lost 0 bases, and 14 bases lay in between. The CDR3 DNA is TGTGCCAGCAGCCCCAGGCCCGGGACCTCCTACGAGCAGTACTTC. Protein sequence: CASSPRPGTSYEQYF.

This clone is a singleton in its sample. The chain uses TRBV9 and TRBJ1-2; D gene unclear. Per germline, CDR1 SGDLS and CDR2 YYNGEE. V lost 3 bases and J 3 bases, leaving 6 bases between the germline ends. This CDR3 is built from 12 residues. The CDR3 DNA sequence: TGTGCCAGCAGCGACGATGACTATGGCTACACCTTC. Its translation is CASSDDDYGYTF.

The chain combines TRBV4-3 with TRBJ2-5, with 10 bases lining up with TRBD2. Germline V gives CDR1 LGHNA, CDR2 YSLEER. The CDR3 runs 17 residues. The ends lost 0 bases at V and 5 bases at J; junction bases unmatched: 9. In nucleotides, the CDR3 is TGCGCCAGCAGCCAAGATCCAGCGGGAGGGCACCTGGAGACCCAGTACTTC. Translating it yields CASSQDPAGGHLETQYF.

This clone appeared once. The gene calls are TRBV25-1 and TRBJ1-1; D ambiguous. The CDR3 has 11 residues. Germline V gene data show CDR1 as MGHDK and CDR2 as SYGVNS. The CDR3 region is CTSGRNTEAFF. The CDR3 bases are TGTACTAGTGGTCGGAACACTGAAGCTTTCTTT.

This chain uses TRBV30 with TRBJ1-5; possibly TRBD1 for D (6 bases). V was pared by 4 bases and J by 0 bases, with 22 bases between. Per the germline V gene, CDR1 is GTSNPN and CDR2 is SVGIG (reference sequence). This CDR3 has 18 amino acids. In nucleotides, the CDR3 is TGTGCCTGGAATGGGGGCGGACGACAGACTTATAGCAATCAGCCCCAGCATTTT. Translated, it gives CAWNGGGRQTYSNQPQHF. Drawing the rest from reference TRBV30 and TRBJ1-5, the complete variable domain is SQTIHQWPATLVQPVGSPLSLECTVEGTSNPNLYWYRQAAGRGLQLLFYSVGIGQISSEVPQNLSASRPQDRQFILSSKKLLLSDSGFYLCAWNGGGRQTYSNQPQHFGDGTRLSIL.

The chain employs TRBV7-2 and TRBJ1-3; D gene unclear. V dropped 5 bases and J dropped 7 bases, with 12 bases sitting between them. CDR1 and CDR2 (germline): SGHTA, FQGNSA. The CDR3 covers 13 residues. The CDR3 reads CASSPEVGNTIYF. Written as DNA, the CDR3 is TGTGCCAGCAGCCCAGAAGTGGGGAACACCATATATTTT.

The chain links TRBV4-1 to TRBJ2-2; D unclear. The ends were cut back, 1 base at V and 6 bases at J, with 12 bases in the middle. The germline gives CDR1 MGHRA, CDR2 YSYEKL. CDR3 length equals 15 residues. The CDR3 is CASSQGGWVAGELFF. The DNA for the CDR3 is TGCGCCAGCAGCCAAGGCGGTTGGGTGGCCGGGGAGCTGTTTTTT.

The chain couples TRBV5-6 to TRBJ1-5; no definite D call. With 0 bases removed from V and 7 bases from J, the gap between germline ends came to 11 bases. This CDR3 has 14 amino acids. Germline lookup yields CDR1 SGHDT and CDR2 YYEEEE. The CDR3 loop is CASSLGRDGQPQHF. CDR3 sequence (DNA): TGTGCCAGCAGCTTGGGGAGGGATGGACAGCCCCAGCATTTT.

The chain couples TRBV28 to TRBJ2-7, with unresolved D. Trimming took 9 bases from V and 2 from J, leaving 14 bases between them. The CDR3 has 13 amino acids. Germline V lookup: CDR1 MDHEN, CDR2 SYDVKM. CDR3 region: CASLPGHTYEQYF. In DNA form, the CDR3 reads TGTGCCAGTCTTCCGGGCCATACCTACGAGCAGTACTTC.

There are a few counts of this clone. V usage is TRBV4-2 and J usage is TRBJ2-2, with TRBD2 as a possible D gene (5 bases). Germline-derived CDR1 and CDR2 are LGHNA and YNFKEQ. The germline V and J ends were trimmed by 2 bases and 1 base, with 11 bases remaining between them. CDR3 length equals 16 residues. This CDR3 is CASSQQGGLNTGELFF. The CDR3, as DNA: TGTGCCAGCAGCCAACAAGGCGGGCTGAACACCGGGGAGCTGTTTTTT.

The rearrangement uses TRBV9 and TRBJ2-3; D remains unclear. V lost 0 bases to trimming and J lost 5 bases, with 13 bases between them. The CDR3 contains 15 residues. Germline V gene data show CDR1 as SGDLS and CDR2 as YYNGEE. CDR3 DNA: TGTGCCAGCAGCGTAGCAGGACCCGAGGTAGATACGCAGTATTTT. It translates to CASSVAGPEVDTQYF.

The CDR3 loop reads CASSAGQGANYGYTF. CDR3 DNA: TGTGCCAGCAGCGCGGGACAGGGGGCAAACTATGGCTACACCTTC. This chain joins TRBV9 and TRBJ1-2; 12 positions match TRBD1. The germline gives CDR1 SGDLS, CDR2 YYNGEE. This CDR3 has 15 residues. The V segment lost 3 bases and the J segment 2 bases; nucleotides outside the gene matches: 2.